This entry features one T cell receptor (beta chain) sequence. No antigen is known for it. TCRdb re-derived calls from the 5' RACE reads in MiXCR, one entry per CDR3 protein. Of under 400,000 distinct CDR3 sequences listed, around 21% are singletons. This sample is drawn from a study of T-cell memory formation after mild COVID-19. Study-level background: In these data, TCR clusters were largely donor specific.

Study-wide results and caveats: Pre-infection memory held some responding clones, suggesting pre-existing cross-reactive T cells responded. Contracting CD4+ clones were located mainly in CM and EM, and CD8+ clones in EMRA.

Unmatched junction bases numbered 4, after V lost 0 bases and J lost 9 bases. CDR1 and CDR2 (germline): LGHNA, YNFKEQ. CDR3 length equals 14 residues. The chain has TRBV4-2 and TRBJ1-2; 10 bases match TRBD1. Sequenced sample: PBMCs or a T cell subset sorted from them (not recorded which). This clonotype originated in an adult woman who had mild COVID-19 (a few samples of this study predate the infection). Cell type and time point are not known. The chain's CDR3 is CASSQEGQGRRYTF. The CDR3 DNA follows: TGTGCCAGCAGCCAAGAGGGACAGGGGCGACGCTACACCTTC.